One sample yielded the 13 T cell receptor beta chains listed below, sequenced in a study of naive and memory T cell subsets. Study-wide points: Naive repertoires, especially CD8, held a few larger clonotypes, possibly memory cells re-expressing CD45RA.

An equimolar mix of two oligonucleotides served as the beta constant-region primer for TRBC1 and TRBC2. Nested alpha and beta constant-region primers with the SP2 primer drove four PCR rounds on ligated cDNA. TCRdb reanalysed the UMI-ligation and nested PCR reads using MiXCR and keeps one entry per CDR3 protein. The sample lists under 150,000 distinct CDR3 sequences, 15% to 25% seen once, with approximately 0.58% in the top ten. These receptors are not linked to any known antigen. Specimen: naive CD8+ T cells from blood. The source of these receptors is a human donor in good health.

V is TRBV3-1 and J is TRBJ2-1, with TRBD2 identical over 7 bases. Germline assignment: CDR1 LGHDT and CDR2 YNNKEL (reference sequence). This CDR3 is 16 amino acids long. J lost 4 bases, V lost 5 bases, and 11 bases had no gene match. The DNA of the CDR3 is TGTGCCAGCAGCGGTTCGGGGGGAGCGGGGTACAATGAGCAGTTCTTC. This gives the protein CASSGSGGAGYNEQFF.

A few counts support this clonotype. The CDR3 region has the DNA TGTGCCAGTAGTCAGTATGGGGTCGAGCAGTACTTC. This gives the protein CASSQYGVEQYF. The chain is built from TRBV19 and TRBJ2-7; D not certain. Germline CDR1 LNHDA, CDR2 SQIVND (reference sequence). There are 12 residues in the CDR3. The V and J ends lost 5 bases and 6 bases respectively, with 11 bases between them.

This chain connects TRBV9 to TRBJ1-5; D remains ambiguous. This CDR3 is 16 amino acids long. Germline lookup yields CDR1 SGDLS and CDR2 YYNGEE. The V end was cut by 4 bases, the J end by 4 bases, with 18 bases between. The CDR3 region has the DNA TGTGCCAGCAGCCCCTTCGAAGGCCTGGGGAATCAGCCCCAGCATTTT. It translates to CASSPFEGLGNQPQHF.

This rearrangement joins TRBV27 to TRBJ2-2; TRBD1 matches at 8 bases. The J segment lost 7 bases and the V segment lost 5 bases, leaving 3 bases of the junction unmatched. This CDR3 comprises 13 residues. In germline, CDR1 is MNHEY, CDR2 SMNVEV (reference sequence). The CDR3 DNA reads TGTGCCAGCAGTCAAGACAGGGGCGGGGAGCTGTTTTTT. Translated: CASSQDRGGELFF.

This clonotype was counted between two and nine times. The CDR3 loop reads CASSLSRGFETEAFF. CDR3 nucleotide sequence: TGTGCCAGCAGCTTATCTAGGGGCTTCGAGACTGAAGCTTTCTTT. V gene TRBV7-2 combines with J gene TRBJ1-1, with D possibly matching TRBD1 (5 bases). CDR3 length equals 15 residues. Trimming left V 2 bases short and J 5 bases short, with 15 bases between. CDR1 and CDR2 (germline): SGHTA, FQGNSA.

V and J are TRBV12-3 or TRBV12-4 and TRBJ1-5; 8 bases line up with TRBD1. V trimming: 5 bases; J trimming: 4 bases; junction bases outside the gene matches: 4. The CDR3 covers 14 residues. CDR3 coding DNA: TGTGCCAGCAGTGAGACAGGGGCAAATCAGCCCCAGCATTTT. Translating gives CASSETGANQPQHF.

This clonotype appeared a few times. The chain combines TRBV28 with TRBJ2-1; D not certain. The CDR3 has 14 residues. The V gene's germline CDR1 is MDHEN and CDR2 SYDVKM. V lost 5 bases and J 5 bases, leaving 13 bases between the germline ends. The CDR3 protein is CASSPQNYHNEQFF. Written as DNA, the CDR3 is TGTGCCAGCAGTCCTCAAAACTACCACAATGAGCAGTTCTTC.

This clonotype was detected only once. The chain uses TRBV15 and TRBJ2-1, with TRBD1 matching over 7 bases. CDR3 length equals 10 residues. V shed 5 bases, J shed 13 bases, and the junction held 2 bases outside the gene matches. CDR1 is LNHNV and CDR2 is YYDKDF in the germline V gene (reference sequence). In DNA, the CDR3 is TGTGCCACCAGCGGGACAGCACAGTTCTTC. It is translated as CATSGTAQFF.

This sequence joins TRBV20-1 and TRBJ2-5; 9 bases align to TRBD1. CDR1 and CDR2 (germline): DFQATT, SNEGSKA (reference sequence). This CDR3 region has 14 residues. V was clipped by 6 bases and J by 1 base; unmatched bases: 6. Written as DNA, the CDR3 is TGCAGTGCAAGGACAGGGGCAGCCCAAGAGACCCAGTACTTC. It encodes CSARTGAAQETQYF.

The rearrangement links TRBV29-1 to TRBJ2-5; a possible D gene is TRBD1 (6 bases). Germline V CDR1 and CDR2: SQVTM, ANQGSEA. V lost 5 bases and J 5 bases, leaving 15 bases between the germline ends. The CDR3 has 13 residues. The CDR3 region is CSVRQVQSETQYF. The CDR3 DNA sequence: TGCAGCGTTAGACAGGTCCAGTCGGAGACCCAGTACTTC.

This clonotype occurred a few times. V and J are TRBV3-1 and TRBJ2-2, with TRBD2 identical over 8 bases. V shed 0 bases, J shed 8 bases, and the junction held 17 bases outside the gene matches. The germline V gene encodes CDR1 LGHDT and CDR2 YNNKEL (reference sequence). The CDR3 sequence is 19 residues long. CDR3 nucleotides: TGTGCCAGCAGCCAAGATATCGCGGTAGCGGGAAGAGGAGGAGGGGAGCTGTTTTTT. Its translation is CASSQDIAVAGRGGGELFF.

CDR3 residues: CASSSNVGVYEQYF. In nucleotides, the CDR3 is TGTGCCAGCAGTTCAAACGTTGGGGTGTACGAGCAGTACTTC. The rearrangement joins TRBV28 to TRBJ2-7, with D unclear. The CDR3 covers 14 residues. In germline, CDR1 is MDHEN, CDR2 SYDVKM. The ends were cut back, 4 bases at V and 4 bases at J, with 14 bases in the middle.

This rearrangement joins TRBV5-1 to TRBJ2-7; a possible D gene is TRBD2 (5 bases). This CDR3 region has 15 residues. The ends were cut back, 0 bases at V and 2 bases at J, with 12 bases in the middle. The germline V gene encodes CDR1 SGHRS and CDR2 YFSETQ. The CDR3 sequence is CASSLAPAATYEQYF. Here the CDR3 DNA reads TGCGCCAGCAGCTTGGCTCCAGCGGCCACCTACGAGCAGTACTTC.